The count of the clone carrying this T cell receptor beta chain is one. These data are taken from a study of blood T cell repertoires in COVID-19. Study-wide context: The origin of the acute and convalescent COVID-19 samples was the United States, Italy and Spain.

Followed over time, Seattle patients had been enrolled while infection was active. V lost 2 bases and J lost 1, with 5 bases in between. The CDR3 is 13 residues long. Here immunoSEQ multiplex PCR was the method, and the copy in TCRdb shows in-frame clones only, minus some. The profile shows roughly 180,000 clones, roughly 80% of them singletons. The chain has TRBV12-3 or TRBV12-4 and TRBJ2-5; possibly TRBD1 for D (5 bases). The sample consisted of peripheral blood. This clonotype was obtained from a woman in her thirties or forties with COVID-19, enrolled during active disease. Here the CDR3 reads CASSLRGQETQYF. In nucleotides, the CDR3 is TGTGCCAGCAGTTTAAGGGGCCAAGAGACCCAGTACTTC.